Sequencing of this TCR beta chain was carried out in a study of tumor-infiltrating lymphocytes in primary liver carcinoma (dated by TCRdb to about 2017). Regarding the study in general: Between late 2015 and early 2016, about five patients in China with histopathologically diagnosed primary liver carcinoma had their tumors surgically resected. Of the five patients (three men and two women, aged 30 to 69 years), four had hepatocellular carcinoma and one had combined HCC and intrahepatic cholangiocarcinoma. The five patients had tumors staged T1-T3 N0M0, with maximum diameters ranging from about 4.2 to 10 cm. Each sample produced about 3.65 to 7.13 million productive TCRbeta reads, and read depth showed no significant difference between tissue types. Across five regions of each liver tumor, along with adjacent normal tissue and blood, the study brought together TCRbeta repertoire sequencing, expression microarrays and whole-exome sequencing. A total of about 35 specimens from 5 patients went through TCRbeta repertoire sequencing, namely 25 tumor regions, 5 adjacent noncancerous liver tissues and 5 peripheral blood samples. Technical replicate repertoires showed high reproducibility, with mean shared-clone rates about 0.88 and correlation coefficients above 0.98.

Blood RNA was extracted from unsorted whole blood with TRIzol reagent; germline DNA came from the DNeasy Blood & Tissue kit. At the time of sampling, the patients had chronic HBV infection and had not received any treatment. Before surgery, around 4 milliliters of peripheral blood were drawn into K2EDTA tubes. Points the paper makes about the study in general: Repertoire overlap was found to be higher between tumor regions (mean about 36%) than between tumor-adjacent (around 17%) or tumor-blood (about 14%) pairs, consistent with antigen-driven expansion. With just five or six patients in the study, the authors point out that the findings should be validated in a larger study. A significantly larger repertoire fraction was made up by the top 250 clones in tumors than in blood (p = 0.039). Because the samples were bulk and unsorted, CD4+ and CD8+ T cell repertoires could not be compared. Only the TCR beta chain was sequenced, so true repertoire diversity is likely underestimated because unpaired alpha chains were not captured.

Starting from about 500 ng total RNA, TCRbeta-specific cDNA was produced by reverse transcription with a constant-region primer and ProtoScript II reverse transcriptase. TCRbeta libraries were built with three nested multiplex PCR rounds, a slightly modified ARM-PCR procedure. Each of the first two PCR rounds ran for approximately 9 cycles and used multiplex TRBV1-TRBV30 forward primers together with a Cbeta reverse primer. Sample barcodes and Illumina adapters were added in a final 25-cycle PCR using Deep VentR polymerase. Before sequencing, amplicons of 200-500 bp were gel-purified using a QIAquick gel extraction kit. TCRbeta amplicons were sequenced on an Illumina HiSeq 2500 with 250-bp paired-end reads. The authors' analysis ran thus. Reads were quality-trimmed with Trimmomatic v0.33, and paired reads were merged with FLASH v1.2.11 to recover full CDR3 sequences. MiGEC v1.2.1b assigned V, D and J germline segments to the rearranged TCRbeta sequences. Clonotype statistics and Shannon-Wiener diversity indices were computed with VDJtools v1.0.0. To reduce sampling bias, subsequent analyses other than the diversity analysis used only the 250 most abundant clonotypes in each sample. The public reads were run again by TCRdb, first through fastp at Q25 and then through MiXCR, and only productive beta chains were kept. CDR3 protein duplicates are merged, each entry listing the most common genes and DNA. The V and J calls here are based on TCRdb, not the publication. The sample data list 330,000 or so distinct CDR3 sequences, and 65% of these were observed just once. The ten largest clones add up to 5.5% to 7% of the sample.

Via the germline V gene, CDR1 is ENHRY and CDR2 SYGVKD. Cut back by 3 bases and 3 bases, the V and J ends lie 8 bases apart. The CDR3, cysteine through phenylalanine, is 14 amino acids long. The retained sequence is limited to the CDR3, 42 bases, with the frame set at the first base. On this clonotype: The target of this receptor is not known. No base qualities exist here, and no much larger clone lies one base off it.

Sequenced sample: peripheral blood. This TCR derives from a man in his forties with primary liver carcinoma and hepatitis B virus infection. The V and J genes are TRBV10-3 and TRBJ2-2; no D segment can be confidently identified. The bases read TGTGCCATCAGTGACCGGCGGCACACCGGGGAGCTGTTTTTT. Its protein product is CAISDRRHTGELFF.